The 29 T cell receptor beta chains below were found in one sample sequenced in a study of T cell changes during pregnancy in multiple sclerosis. Produced via immunoSEQ multiplex PCR; TCRdb's table is partial and in-frame only. The table includes about 47,000 clones, 80% to 95% detected once. Specimen: peripheral blood, collected after pregnancy. These receptors came from a female donor with multiple sclerosis, enrolled in a pregnancy study.

The chain couples TRBV6-4 to TRBJ2-3; 10 nucleotides line up with TRBD2. The trim removed 3 bases at V and 2 bases at J, leaving 2 bases unmatched. The germline gives CDR1 MRHNA, CDR2 SNTAGT. The CDR3 is made up of 15 amino acids. The CDR3 spells CASSESGGATDTQYF. CDR3 sequence (DNA): TGTGCCAGCAGTGAAAGCGGGGGGGCCACAGATACGCAGTATTTT.

V usage is TRBV27 and J usage is TRBJ1-6, with 7 positions matching TRBD1. Germline CDR1 and CDR2: MNHEY and SMNVEV (reference sequence). J was trimmed by 13 bases and V by 2 bases; bases with no gene match: 5. The CDR3 runs to 13 residues. CDR3 sequence: CASSLGTVSPLHF. The CDR3 coding sequence is TGTGCCAGCAGTTTAGGGACAGTTTCGCCCCTCCACTTT.

This rearrangement joins TRBV5-4 to TRBJ2-1; D is possibly TRBD1 (6 bases). The CDR3 contains 14 residues. The V end lost 0 bases, the J end lost 10 bases, and 14 bases lay between the germline ends. The germline V gene has CDR1 SGHNT and CDR2 YYREEE (reference sequence). Written as DNA, the CDR3 is TGTGCCAGCAGCTTGGAAGTTACAGGGCTAGAGCAGTTCTTC. Its translation: CASSLEVTGLEQFF.

The chain uses TRBV7-2 and TRBJ2-1; maybe TRBD2 (6 bases). Germline loops: CDR1 SGHTA, CDR2 FQGNSA. This CDR3 has 13 amino acids. Trimming shortened V by 7 bases and J by 3 bases, and 10 bases separated the two germline ends. The chain's CDR3 is CASMGGYYNEQFF. The CDR3 DNA follows: TGTGCCAGCATGGGGGGTTACTACAATGAGCAGTTCTTC.

The V call is TRBV7-9, the J call TRBJ2-7, with D unclear. This CDR3 comprises 13 residues. V lost 2 bases to trimming and J lost 5 bases, with 10 bases between them. CDR1 and CDR2 (germline): SEHNR, FQNEAQ (reference sequence). The CDR3 here is CASSLFNIDEQYF. CDR3 nucleotide sequence: TGTGCCAGCAGCTTATTTAATATCGACGAGCAGTACTTC.

V is TRBV5-1 and J is TRBJ1-4; TRBD1 might be the D (6 bases). Germline V CDR1 and CDR2: SGHRS, YFSETQ. The CDR3 spans 14 residues. Trimming stripped 0 bases from V and 8 bases from J, with 11 bases between. CDR3 amino acids: CASSLDRVEEKLFF. The CDR3 region has the DNA TGCGCCAGCAGCTTGGACAGGGTTGAAGAAAAACTGTTTTTT.

The J gene is TRBJ2-7, the V gene TRBV7-3, with D possibly matching TRBD1 (6 bases). This CDR3 is 15 amino acids long. Trimming left V 3 bases short and J 3 bases short, with 15 bases between. Germline V gives CDR1 SGHTA, CDR2 FQGTGA. CDR3 DNA: TGTGCCAGCAGCTTTTCCCCGACAGGCTACTACGAGCAGTACTTC. It translates to CASSFSPTGYYEQYF.

The chain is built from TRBV30 and TRBJ1-3; D uncertain. Trimming removed 2 bases at V and 0 bases at J, with 11 bases between. Looked up from germline, CDR1 is GTSNPN and CDR2 is SVGIG (reference sequence). The CDR3 runs to 15 residues. DNA of the CDR3: TGTGCCTGGAGTCTCGGCGGTCACTCTGGAAACACCATATATTTT. Its translation is CAWSLGGHSGNTIYF.

This clone was found a few times. The chain employs TRBV7-2 and TRBJ1-1, with D unresolved. The CDR3 totals 14 residues. The germline V gene has CDR1 SGHTA and CDR2 FQGNSA. The germline V and J ends were trimmed by 7 bases and 0 bases, with 12 bases remaining between them. The CDR3 region has the DNA TGTGCCAGCATCCCGAGTAACCTGAACACTGAAGCTTTCTTT. It translates to CASIPSNLNTEAFF.

The chain couples TRBV13 to TRBJ1-4, with D perhaps matching TRBD1 (5 bases). The CDR3 has 11 residues. Trimming shortened V by 8 bases and J by 5 bases, and 6 bases separated the two germline ends. The germline V gene encodes CDR1 PRHDT and CDR2 FYEKMQ (reference sequence). The CDR3 sequence is CASRGNEKLFF. CDR3 bases: TGTGCCAGCCGGGGGAATGAAAAACTGTTTTTT.

This clone was counted ten times or more. The chain combines TRBV29-1 with TRBJ1-1; D is undetermined. The germline V gene has CDR1 SQVTM and CDR2 ANQGSEA. The CDR3 loop spans 13 amino acids. V was trimmed by 4 bases and J by 0 bases, leaving 9 bases between them. CDR3 sequence: CSVGGLLNTEAFF. For the CDR3, the DNA is TGCAGCGTTGGAGGGTTACTGAACACTGAAGCTTTCTTT. The variable domain in full, completed from reference TRBV29-1 and TRBJ1-1, reads SAVISQKPSRDICQRGTSLTIQCQVDSQVTMMFWYRQQPGQSLTLIATANQGSEATYESGFVIDKFPISRPNLTFSTLTVSNMSPEDSSIYLCSVGGLLNTEAFFGQGTRLTVV.

This chain links TRBV28 with TRBJ2-1, with 10 bases fitting TRBD2. Germline V gives CDR1 MDHEN, CDR2 SYDVKM. This CDR3 region has 14 residues. The J segment lost 4 bases and the V segment lost 11 bases, leaving 8 bases of the junction unmatched. The CDR3 sequence: CASKTSGIYNEQFF. The CDR3 region has the DNA TGTGCCTCAAAAACTAGCGGGATATACAATGAGCAGTTCTTC.

This chain joins TRBV5-4 and TRBJ1-2, with 8 bases matching TRBD1. The CDR3 loop spans 14 amino acids. V was clipped by 4 bases and J by 2 bases; unmatched bases: 4. Germline CDR1 reads SGHNT; CDR2 reads YYREEE (reference sequence). CDR3 coding DNA: TGTGCCAGCAGCAACCGGGACAGGAACTATGGCTACACCTTC. It specifies CASSNRDRNYGYTF.

This clone has a single count. The V and J genes are TRBV29-1 and TRBJ2-2; 9 bases fit TRBD1. The V gene end was trimmed by 7 bases and the J gene end by 2 bases; junction bases not matched to a gene: 2. Germline V CDR1 and CDR2: SQVTM, ANQGSEA. This CDR3 has 13 residues. The CDR3 here is CSGQGDNTGELFF. DNA for the CDR3: TGCAGCGGACAGGGGGACAACACCGGGGAGCTGTTTTTT.

Concerning this clone itself: One junction end does not reproduce the germline sequence, and a read error may be involved. The gene calls are TRBV7-7 and TRBJ2-5; 7 bases align to TRBD2. Per the germline V gene, CDR1 is SSHAT and CDR2 is FNYEAQ (reference sequence). The CDR3 has 14 amino acids. The CDR3 here is CASSWDGGSETQYF. CDR3 in DNA: TGTGCTAGCAGCTGGGACGGGGGGTCAGAGACCCAGTACTTC.

This sequence joins TRBV14 and TRBJ1-1; possible D gene TRBD1, 5 bases. V lost 8 bases and J lost 1, with 11 bases in between. Germline V lookup: CDR1 SGHDN, CDR2 FVKESK. The CDR3 contains 13 residues. CDR3 amino acids: CASGGSSNTEAFF. In DNA form, the CDR3 reads TGTGCCAGCGGGGGGTCCTCGAACACTGAAGCTTTCTTT.

This clone has a single count. The rearrangement uses TRBV6-1 and TRBJ1-1; 9 bases fit TRBD1. From germline, CDR1 is MNHNS and CDR2 SASEGT. V was pared by 2 bases and J by 5 bases, with 9 bases of the junction left unmatched. The CDR3 runs 16 residues. In DNA, the CDR3 is TGTGCCAGCAGTGAAATAACAGGGGGCGGGATGACTGAAGCTTTCTTT. Translation gives CASSEITGGGMTEAFF.

The rearrangement uses TRBV4-1 and TRBJ2-7, with 10 bases matching TRBD2. The germline CDR1 and CDR2 sequences are MGHRA and YSYEKL. With V trimmed by 0 bases and J by 6 bases, 5 bases remained unmatched. The CDR3 consists of 15 residues. The CDR3 DNA is TGCGCCAGCAGCCAAGAGGGAGCGGGGGGGACCGAGCAGTACTTC. Its protein product is CASSQEGAGGTEQYF.

The J gene is TRBJ2-7, the V gene TRBV2; perhaps TRBD2 as D (5 bases). Germline CDR1 and CDR2: SNHLY and FYNNEI. V was trimmed by 4 bases and J by 4 bases, leaving 14 bases between them. CDR3 length: 14 residues. This chain's CDR3 is CASSVAGLLYEQYF. In DNA, the CDR3 is TGTGCCAGCAGTGTAGCAGGACTCCTATACGAGCAGTACTTC.

V gene TRBV5-4 combines with J gene TRBJ2-6; TRBD1 matches at 7 bases. V shed 3 bases and J 1 base; nucleotides not matched to a gene: 1. The germline V gene encodes CDR1 SGHNT and CDR2 YYREEE (reference sequence). The CDR3 runs 15 residues. The chain's CDR3 is CASSSQGSGANVLTF. The CDR3, as DNA: TGTGCCAGCAGCTCACAGGGGTCTGGGGCCAACGTCCTGACTTTC.

The rearrangement uses TRBV18 and TRBJ2-5, with 9 positions matching TRBD1. The V segment lost 6 bases and the J segment 3 bases; nucleotides outside the gene matches: 2. This CDR3 is built from 13 residues. Germline assignment: CDR1 KGHSH and CDR2 LQKENI. The CDR3 sequence is CASSGQGKETQYF. The CDR3 bases are TGTGCCAGCTCCGGACAGGGGAAAGAGACCCAGTACTTC.

This chain joins TRBV6-5 and TRBJ1-1; D gene ambiguous. This CDR3 comprises 15 residues. The germline V and J ends were trimmed by 0 bases and 5 bases, with 13 bases remaining between them. Germline assignment: CDR1 MNHEY and CDR2 SVGAGI. CDR3 in DNA: TGTGCCAGCAGTTACTCGAACTCCCTCGGGACTGAAGCTTTCTTT. Translation: CASSYSNSLGTEAFF.

This sequence joins TRBV7-9 and TRBJ1-3; D unclear. Between the trimmed V and J ends, which lost 2 bases and 4 bases, there was a span of 9 bases. Per germline, CDR1 SEHNR and CDR2 FQNEAQ (reference sequence). CDR3 length: 14 residues. CDR3 bases: TGTGCCAGCAGCTTAACCAGATCCGGAAACACCATATATTTT. Residues: CASSLTRSGNTIYF.

This sequence joins TRBV7-2 and TRBJ1-5; a weak D match, TRBD1 (5 bases). CDR1 is SGHTA and CDR2 is FQGNSA in the germline V gene. The CDR3 has 15 amino acids. Trimming removed 2 bases at V and 9 bases at J, with 17 bases between. CDR3 DNA sequence: TGTGCCAGCAGCTTAACTTACAGGTTACTTATGCCCCAGCATTTT. Translating gives CASSLTYRLLMPQHF.

V is TRBV9 and J is TRBJ2-2, with no clear D. Germline-derived CDR1 and CDR2 are SGDLS and YYNGEE. The CDR3 has 14 residues. The V and J ends lost 0 bases and 4 bases respectively, with 7 bases between them. CDR3 in amino acids: CASSVGGSTGELFF. CDR3 nucleotides: TGTGCCAGCAGCGTAGGCGGTTCCACCGGGGAGCTGTTTTTT. Combining the CDR3 with reference TRBV9 and TRBJ2-2 gives the whole variable domain DSGVTQTPKHLITATGQRVTLRCSPRSGDLSVYWYQQSLDQGLQFLIQYYNGEERAKGNILERFSAQQFPDLHSELNLSSLELGDSALYFCASSVGGSTGELFFGEGSRLTVL.

The genes are TRBV7-9 and TRBJ2-1; 7 bases align to TRBD2. The CDR3 extends over 16 amino acids. The germline V gene has CDR1 SEHNR and CDR2 FQNEAQ (reference sequence). Trimming took 4 bases from V and 7 from J; bases not matched to a gene: 13. Written as DNA, the CDR3 is TGTGCCAGCAGCTCAACCCTTGGGAGGGATATGAATGAGCAGTTCTTC. Protein sequence: CASSSTLGRDMNEQFF.

The gene calls are TRBV4-1 and TRBJ2-7; 8 bases are a match to TRBD2. This CDR3 contains 15 residues. Germline CDR1 MGHRA, CDR2 YSYEKL. V gave up 2 bases and J gave up 2 bases; unmatched junction bases: 5. The CDR3 spells CASSQSPGGPYEQYF. CDR3 DNA: TGCGCCAGCAGCCAATCCCCGGGGGGGCCCTACGAGCAGTACTTC.

This clone was seen a single time. This chain joins TRBV5-4 and TRBJ2-7, with TRBD2 matching 7 bases. Per the germline V gene, CDR1 is SGHNT and CDR2 is YYREEE (reference sequence). The CDR3 spans 14 residues. The ends lost 0 bases at V and 5 bases at J; junction bases unmatched: 5. CDR3 in amino acids: CASSLDSGENEQYF. CDR3 bases: TGTGCCAGCAGCTTGGACAGCGGGGAAAACGAGCAGTACTTC. Full variable domain (outside the CDR3, taken from reference TRBV5-4 and TRBJ2-7): ETGVTQSPTHLIKTRGQQVTLRCSSQSGHNTVSWYQQALGQGPQFIFQYYREEENGRGNFPPRFSGLQFPNYSSELNVNALELDDSALYLCASSLDSGENEQYFGPGTRLTVT.

The chain employs TRBV4-2 and TRBJ2-5, with D possibly being TRBD2 (7 bases). V was shortened by 0 bases and J by 7 bases, with 18 bases between the two germline ends. The CDR3 has 16 residues. Germline values: CDR1 LGHNA, CDR2 YNFKEQ. CDR3 protein: CASSQDLSGGRRTQYF. The CDR3 DNA reads TGTGCCAGCAGCCAAGATCTCTCGGGGGGCCGGCGGACCCAGTACTTC.